This T cell receptor beta chain came from a study of post-analysis software for immune sequencing data. Study results and caveats: Patients carried roughly five TRBV segments more frequently than controls did, and TRBV5-6, TRBV5-1 and TRBV20-1 were among them.

The TCR beta cDNA libraries contained unique molecular identifiers. TCRdb fed the PCR reads into MiXCR, producing one record per CDR3 protein. This sample has 700,000 to 800,000 distinct CDR3 sequences; 25% to 30% occur once, and the top ten carry 0.56%. The table lists this clonotype with many counts. The antigen remains unidentified. Trimming took 6 bases from V and 2 from J, leaving 20 bases between them. Per the germline V gene, CDR1 is SQVTM and CDR2 is ANQGSEA. The CDR3 is made up of 15 amino acids. The origin of this receptor is a girl aged 5-17 years with multiple sclerosis. Material: blood. The chain is built from TRBV29-1 and TRBJ2-7, with D tentatively TRBD1 or TRBD2 (5 bases each). Here the CDR3 reads CSVARRRDRTYEQYF. CDR3 bases: TGCAGCGTCGCGCGCCGCCGGGACCGGACCTACGAGCAGTACTTC.